This T cell receptor (beta chain) was sequenced for a study of cytotoxic CD8 clonotypes in ibrutinib-treated CLL. Study overall: Researchers reported ten to twelve relapsed/refractory and over 14 treatment-naive patients, around 17 of them IGHV unmutated. Study-wide findings and caveats: There were differences in sampling times between sustained-remission and progressing patients. Public clonotypes occurred uncommonly; on treatment, they contracted or remained stable.

About this clone itself: Antigen unknown.

The planned depth of sequencing spanned 1 in 200,000 to 1 in 1 million T cells. The repertoire was sequenced with immunoSEQ multiplex PCR; TCRdb's copy has only in-frame clones and lacks some. The profile shows about 160,000 clones, less than 85% of them singletons. The specimen comprised PBMCs, sampled after 24 months of ibrutinib treatment. This receptor was identified in a human donor with chronic lymphocytic leukemia.

The DNA of the CDR3 is TGTGCCAGCAGCGTAGGTTCAGAGGACTACGAGCAGTACTTC. As protein: CASSVGSEDYEQYF. This chain links TRBV9 with TRBJ2-7, with D hard to call. Germline V lookup: CDR1 SGDLS, CDR2 YYNGEE. This CDR3 is built from 14 residues. V was shortened by 0 bases and J by 3 bases, with 10 bases between the two germline ends. The full variable domain, its missing parts supplied by reference TRBV9 and TRBJ2-7, is DSGVTQTPKHLITATGQRVTLRCSPRSGDLSVYWYQQSLDQGLQFLIQYYNGEERAKGNILERFSAQQFPDLHSELNLSSLELGDSALYFCASSVGSEDYEQYFGPGTRLTVT.